This TCR beta chain was identified in a study of blood T cell repertoires in COVID-19. CDR1 is MNHEY and CDR2 is SVGEGT in the germline V gene. V lost 2 bases to trimming and J lost 6 bases, with 14 bases between them. CDR3 size: 15 residues. With regard to this clone: The sample carries other DNA sequences with the same CDR3.

Generated by immunoSEQ multiplex PCR, the TCRdb table keeps only in-frame clones and is missing some. The sample carries roughly 250,000 clones, around 86% recorded once. Input material: peripheral blood. The chain links TRBV6-2 or TRBV6-3 to TRBJ1-5; a weak D match, TRBD1 (6 bases). The TCR sequence derives from a woman in her fifties or sixties with active or convalescent COVID-19. The CDR3 sequence: CASSYTTGFGQPQHF. The CDR3 DNA sequence: TGTGCCAGCAGTTACACAACAGGGTTCGGTCAGCCCCAGCATTTT.